This T cell receptor beta chain comes out of a study of human T cells and chemical hapten exposure. The CDR3 is 15 amino acids. Germline CDR1 reads DFQATT; CDR2 reads SNEGSKA (reference sequence). The J segment lost 6 bases and the V segment lost 3 bases, leaving 10 bases of the junction unmatched. Described time point: pre-sensitization, week 0. Treatment reported: therapeutic diphenylcyclopropenone sensitization with weekly scalp DPC. TCRdb processed the RACE reads anew with MiXCR; each CDR3 protein has one entry. The profile shows fewer than 200,000 distinct CDR3 sequences, almost 30% of them singletons.

This sequence originates from a woman aged 25 to 39 with alopecia areata. Some clones in this sample may be carry-over from other donors' samples. J is TRBJ1-5 and V is TRBV20-1, with TRBD1 matching over 8 bases. Specimen: whole blood, collected in connection with sensitization to the hapten diphenylcyclopropenone (DPC). The CDR3 sequence is CSARATGTGGQPQHF. CDR3 DNA: TGCAGTGCTAGGGCCACCGGGACAGGAGGTCAGCCCCAGCATTTT.